Given below is one T cell receptor beta chain in context. This record belongs to a study of T cell changes during pregnancy in multiple sclerosis. Here immunoSEQ multiplex PCR was the method, and the copy in TCRdb shows in-frame clones only, minus some. There are 110,000 or so clones in the sample; under 95% occur only once, and 6.2% lies in the top ten. V dropped 4 bases and J dropped 0 bases, with 15 bases sitting between them. This CDR3 region has 16 residues. Germline V gene lookup returns CDR1 MGHRA and CDR2 YSYEKL. The source is a female donor with multiple sclerosis, enrolled in a pregnancy study. Material: peripheral blood, obtained before pregnancy. This rearrangement joins TRBV4-1 to TRBJ2-5; perhaps TRBD2 as D (6 bases). In nucleotides, the CDR3 is TGCGCCAGCAGCCCCGGGGGTTCCACCTACCAAGAGACCCAGTACTTC. This gives the protein CASSPGGSTYQETQYF.